Listed here are 8 T cell receptor beta chains from one sample, sequenced in a study of cytomegalovirus exposure and HLA in healthy donors. The PCR made use of 60 Vbeta and 13 Jbeta primers. Profiling relied on immunoSEQ multiplex PCR, and the TCRdb table lists in-frame clones only, not all of them. Found here are roughly 150,000 clones, less than 85% of them singletons; the top ten hold 6.5% to 7.5%. Sequencing was carried out using PBMCs. Receptor source: a woman aged 45-65 years in good health and CMV-seropositive.

J is TRBJ2-2 and V is TRBV5-1; D is undetermined. The V end lost 5 bases, the J end lost 4 bases, and 3 bases lay between the germline ends. CDR3 length: 11 residues. Germline CDR1 and CDR2: SGHRS and YFSETQ. The CDR3 loop is CASRSTGELFF. In nucleotides, the CDR3 is TGCGCCAGCAGGAGCACCGGGGAGCTGTTTTTT.

The rearrangement links TRBV10-3 to TRBJ2-7, with D unclear. Germline V gene data show CDR1 as ENHRY and CDR2 as SYGVKD. V was shortened by 4 bases and J by 2 bases, with 12 bases between the two germline ends. The CDR3 runs 14 residues. Here the CDR3 reads CAISAGPGPYEQYF. As DNA, the CDR3 is TGTGCCATCAGTGCTGGGCCTGGCCCCTACGAGCAGTACTTC.

The rearrangement links TRBV14 to TRBJ1-2; the D is unclear. Trimming stripped 0 bases from V and 6 bases from J, with 11 bases between. There are 14 residues in the CDR3. Germline values: CDR1 SGHDN, CDR2 FVKESK. As DNA, the CDR3 is TGTGCCAGCAGCCAAGAGGGATACGGGAATGGCTACACCTTC. Protein: CASSQEGYGNGYTF.

This chain uses TRBV19 with TRBJ2-2, with a tentative D call TRBD1 (5 bases). V was clipped by 3 bases and J by 1 base, with 12 bases between them. The germline V gene encodes CDR1 LNHDA and CDR2 SQIVND (reference sequence). The CDR3 totals 16 residues. The CDR3 DNA is TGTGCCAGTAGTATTGTTAGAGGACAGAACACCGGGGAGCTGTTTTTT. It codes for CASSIVRGQNTGELFF. Based on the CDR3 plus reference TRBV19 and TRBJ2-2, the full variable domain is DGGITQSPKYLFRKEGQNVTLSCEQNLNHDAMYWYRQDPGQGLRLIYYSQIVNDFQKGDIAEGYSVSREKKESFPLTVTSAQKNPTAFYLCASSIVRGQNTGELFFGEGSRLTVL.

The rearrangement joins TRBV6-6 to TRBJ1-1; no definite D call. Trimming stripped 3 bases from V and 6 bases from J, with 11 bases between. The germline V gene has CDR1 MNHNY and CDR2 SVGAGI (reference sequence). The CDR3 length is 13 residues. The DNA of the CDR3 is TGTGCCAGCAGTTATTTGAGAGGGTCTGAAGCTTTCTTT. Amino acids: CASSYLRGSEAFF.

V and J are TRBV19 and TRBJ1-5; no clear D. Trimming shortened V by 1 base and J by 5 bases, and 6 bases separated the two germline ends. The CDR3 is 13 amino acids. Germline lookup yields CDR1 LNHDA and CDR2 SQIVND (reference sequence). The CDR3 loop is CASSIGNYQPQHF. The DNA of the CDR3 is TGTGCCAGTAGTATAGGTAACTATCAGCCCCAGCATTTT.

V is TRBV7-9 and J is TRBJ1-1; tentative D call: TRBD1 (6 bases). The germline CDR1 and CDR2 sequences are SEHNR and FQNEAQ (reference sequence). This CDR3 contains 14 residues. V lost 1 base, J lost 1 base, and 7 bases lay in between. Here the CDR3 DNA reads TGTGCCAGCAGCTTAGGGGGGCAGAACACTGAAGCTTTCTTT. It specifies CASSLGGQNTEAFF.

As DNA, the CDR3 is TGTGCCAGCAGCCAAGAATGGGGACAGGCATATCAGCCCCAGCATTTT. Residues: CASSQEWGQAYQPQHF. The chain uses TRBV4-2 and TRBJ1-5, with 8 bases aligning to TRBD1. Germline CDR1 is LGHNA and CDR2 is YNFKEQ. The CDR3 has 16 amino acids. After removal of 0 bases from V and 5 bases from J, the junction contained 6 bases not matched to a gene.